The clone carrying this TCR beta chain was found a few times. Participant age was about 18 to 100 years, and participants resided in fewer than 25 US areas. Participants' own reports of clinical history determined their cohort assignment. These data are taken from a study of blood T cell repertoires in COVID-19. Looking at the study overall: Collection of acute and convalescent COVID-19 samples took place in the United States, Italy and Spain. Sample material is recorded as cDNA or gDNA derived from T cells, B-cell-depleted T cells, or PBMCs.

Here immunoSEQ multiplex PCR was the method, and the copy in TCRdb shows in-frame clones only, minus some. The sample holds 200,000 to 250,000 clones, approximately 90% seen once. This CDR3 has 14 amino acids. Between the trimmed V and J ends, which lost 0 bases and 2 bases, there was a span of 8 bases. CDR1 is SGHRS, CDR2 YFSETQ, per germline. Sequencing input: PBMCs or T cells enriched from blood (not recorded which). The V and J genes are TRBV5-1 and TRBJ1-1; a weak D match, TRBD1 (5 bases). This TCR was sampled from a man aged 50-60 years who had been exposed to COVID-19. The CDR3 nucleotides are TGCGCCAGCAGCTTGGCTGGACAAAACACTGAAGCTTTCTTT. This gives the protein CASSLAGQNTEAFF.